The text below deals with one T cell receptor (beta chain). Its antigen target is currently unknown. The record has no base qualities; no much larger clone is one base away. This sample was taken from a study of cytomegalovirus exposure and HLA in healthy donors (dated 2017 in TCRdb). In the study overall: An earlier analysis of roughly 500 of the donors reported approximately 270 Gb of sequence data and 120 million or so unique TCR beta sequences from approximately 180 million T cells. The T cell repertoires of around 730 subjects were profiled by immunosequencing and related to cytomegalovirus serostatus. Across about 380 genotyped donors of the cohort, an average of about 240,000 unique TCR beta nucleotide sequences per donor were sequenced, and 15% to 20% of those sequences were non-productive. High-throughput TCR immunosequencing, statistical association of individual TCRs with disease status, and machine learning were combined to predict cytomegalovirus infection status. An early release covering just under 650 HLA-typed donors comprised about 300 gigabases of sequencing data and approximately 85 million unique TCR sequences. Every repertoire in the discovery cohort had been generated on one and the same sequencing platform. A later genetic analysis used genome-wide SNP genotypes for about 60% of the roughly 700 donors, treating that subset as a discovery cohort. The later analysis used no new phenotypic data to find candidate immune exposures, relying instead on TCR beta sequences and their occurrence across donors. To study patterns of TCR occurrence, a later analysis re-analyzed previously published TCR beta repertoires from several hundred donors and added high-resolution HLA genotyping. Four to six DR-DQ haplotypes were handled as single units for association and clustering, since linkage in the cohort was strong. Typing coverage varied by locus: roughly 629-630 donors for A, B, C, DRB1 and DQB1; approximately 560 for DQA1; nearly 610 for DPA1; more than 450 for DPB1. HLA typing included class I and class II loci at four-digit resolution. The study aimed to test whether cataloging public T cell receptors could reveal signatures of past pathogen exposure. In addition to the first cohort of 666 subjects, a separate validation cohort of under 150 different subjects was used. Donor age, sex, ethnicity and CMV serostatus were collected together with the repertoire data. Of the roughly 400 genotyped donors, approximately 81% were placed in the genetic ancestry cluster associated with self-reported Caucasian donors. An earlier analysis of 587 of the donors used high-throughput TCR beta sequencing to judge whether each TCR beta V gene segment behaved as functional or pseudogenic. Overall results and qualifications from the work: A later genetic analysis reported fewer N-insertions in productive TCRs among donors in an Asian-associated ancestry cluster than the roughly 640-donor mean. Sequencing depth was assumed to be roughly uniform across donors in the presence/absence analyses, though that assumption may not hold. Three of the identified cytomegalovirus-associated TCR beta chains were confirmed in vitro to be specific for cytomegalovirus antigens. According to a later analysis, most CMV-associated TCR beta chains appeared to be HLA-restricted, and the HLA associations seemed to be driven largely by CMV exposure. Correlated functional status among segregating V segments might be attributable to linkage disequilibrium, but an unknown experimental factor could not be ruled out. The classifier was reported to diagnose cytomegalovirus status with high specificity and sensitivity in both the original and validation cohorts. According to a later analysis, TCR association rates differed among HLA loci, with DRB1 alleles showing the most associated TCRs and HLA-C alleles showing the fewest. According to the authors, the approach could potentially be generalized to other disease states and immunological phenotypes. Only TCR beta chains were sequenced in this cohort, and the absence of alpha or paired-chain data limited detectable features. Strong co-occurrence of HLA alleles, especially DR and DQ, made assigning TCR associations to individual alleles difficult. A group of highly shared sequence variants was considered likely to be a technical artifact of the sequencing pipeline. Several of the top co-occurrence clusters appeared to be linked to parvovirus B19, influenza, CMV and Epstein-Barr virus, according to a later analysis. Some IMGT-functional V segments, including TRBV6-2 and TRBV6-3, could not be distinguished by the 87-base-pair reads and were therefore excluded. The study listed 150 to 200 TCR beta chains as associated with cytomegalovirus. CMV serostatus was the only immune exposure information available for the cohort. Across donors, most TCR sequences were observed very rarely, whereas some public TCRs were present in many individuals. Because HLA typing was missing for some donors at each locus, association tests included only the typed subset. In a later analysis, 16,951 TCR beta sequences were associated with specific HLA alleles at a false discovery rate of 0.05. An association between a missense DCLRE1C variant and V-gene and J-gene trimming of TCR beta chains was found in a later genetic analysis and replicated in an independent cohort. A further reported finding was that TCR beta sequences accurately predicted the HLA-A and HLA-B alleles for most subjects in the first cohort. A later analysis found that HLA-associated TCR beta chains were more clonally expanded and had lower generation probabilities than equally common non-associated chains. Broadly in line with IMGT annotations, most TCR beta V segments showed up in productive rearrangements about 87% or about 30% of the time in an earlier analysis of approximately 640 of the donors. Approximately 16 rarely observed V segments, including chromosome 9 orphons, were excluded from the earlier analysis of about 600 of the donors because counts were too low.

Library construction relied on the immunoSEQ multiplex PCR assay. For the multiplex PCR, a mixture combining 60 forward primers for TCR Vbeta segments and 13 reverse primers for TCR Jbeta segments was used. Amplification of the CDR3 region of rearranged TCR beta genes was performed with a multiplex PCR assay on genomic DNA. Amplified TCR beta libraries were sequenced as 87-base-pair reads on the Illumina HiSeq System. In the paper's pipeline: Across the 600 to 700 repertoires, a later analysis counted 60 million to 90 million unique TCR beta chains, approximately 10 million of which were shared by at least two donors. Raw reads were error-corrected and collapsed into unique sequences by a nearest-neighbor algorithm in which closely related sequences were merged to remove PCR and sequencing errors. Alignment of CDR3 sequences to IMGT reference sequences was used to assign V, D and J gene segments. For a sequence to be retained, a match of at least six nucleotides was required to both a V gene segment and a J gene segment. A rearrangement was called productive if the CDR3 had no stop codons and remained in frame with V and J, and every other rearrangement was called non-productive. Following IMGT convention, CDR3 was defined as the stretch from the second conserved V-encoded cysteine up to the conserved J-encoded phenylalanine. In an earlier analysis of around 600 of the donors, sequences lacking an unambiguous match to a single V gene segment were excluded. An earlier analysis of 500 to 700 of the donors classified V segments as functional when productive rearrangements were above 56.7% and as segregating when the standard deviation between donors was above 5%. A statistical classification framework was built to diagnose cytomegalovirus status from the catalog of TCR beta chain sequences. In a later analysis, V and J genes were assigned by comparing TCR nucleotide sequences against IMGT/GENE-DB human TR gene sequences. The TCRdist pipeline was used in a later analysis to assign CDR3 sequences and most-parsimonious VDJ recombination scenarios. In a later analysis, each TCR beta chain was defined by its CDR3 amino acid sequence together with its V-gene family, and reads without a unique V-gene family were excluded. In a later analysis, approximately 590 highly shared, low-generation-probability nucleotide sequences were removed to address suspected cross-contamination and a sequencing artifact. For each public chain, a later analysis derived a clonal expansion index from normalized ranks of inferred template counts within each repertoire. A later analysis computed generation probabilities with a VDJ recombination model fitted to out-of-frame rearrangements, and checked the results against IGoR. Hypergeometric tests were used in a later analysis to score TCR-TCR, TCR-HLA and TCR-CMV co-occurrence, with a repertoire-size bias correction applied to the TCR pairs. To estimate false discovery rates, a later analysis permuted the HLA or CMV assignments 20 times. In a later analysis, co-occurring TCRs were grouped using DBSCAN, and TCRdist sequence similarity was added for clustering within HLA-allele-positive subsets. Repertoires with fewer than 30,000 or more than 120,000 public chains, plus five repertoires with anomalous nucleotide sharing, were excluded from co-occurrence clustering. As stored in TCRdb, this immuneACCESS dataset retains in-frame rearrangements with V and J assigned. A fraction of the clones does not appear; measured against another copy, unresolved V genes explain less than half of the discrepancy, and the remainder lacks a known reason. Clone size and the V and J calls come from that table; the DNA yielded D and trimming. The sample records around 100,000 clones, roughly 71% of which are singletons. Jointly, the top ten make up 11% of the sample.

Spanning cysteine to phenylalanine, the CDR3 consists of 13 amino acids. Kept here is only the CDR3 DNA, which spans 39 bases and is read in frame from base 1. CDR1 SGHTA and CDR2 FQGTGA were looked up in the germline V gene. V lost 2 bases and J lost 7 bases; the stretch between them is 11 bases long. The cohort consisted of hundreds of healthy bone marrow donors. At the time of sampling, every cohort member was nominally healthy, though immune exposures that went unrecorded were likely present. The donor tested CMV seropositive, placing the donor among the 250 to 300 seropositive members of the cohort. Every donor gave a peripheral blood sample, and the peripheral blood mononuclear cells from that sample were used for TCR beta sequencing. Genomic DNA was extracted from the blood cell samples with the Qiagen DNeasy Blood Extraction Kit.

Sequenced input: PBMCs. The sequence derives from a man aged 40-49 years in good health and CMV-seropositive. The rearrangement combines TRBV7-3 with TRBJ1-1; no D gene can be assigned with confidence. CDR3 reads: CASSLGSGNEAFF. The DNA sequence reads TGTGCCAGCAGCTTAGGGTCAGGCAATGAAGCTTTCTTT.